The rows below give T cell receptor beta chains drawn from one sample of a study of T cell responses to AZD1222 COVID-19 vaccine. Using immunoSEQ multiplex PCR, the repertoire was profiled, and TCRdb retains in-frame clones only, with some absent. The sample lists around 130,000 clones; roughly 92% were seen once. The sequences come from peripheral blood, collected on day 0 of AZD1222 vaccination. The receptors originated from an adult in good health. CDR3s include the opening cysteine and the closing phenylalanine or tryptophan. D genes are given only for firm matches. Clone size appears in some rows only: once, few, many, or a class for an expanded clone.

length,V,D,size,J,DNA,CDR3
13,TRBV10-3,TRBD1,-,TRBJ2-7,TGTGCCATCGAGGCTACAGGGGATTACGAGCAGTACTTC,CAIEATGDYEQYF
15,TRBV7-2,-,-,TRBJ2-1,TGTGCCAGCAGCTTAGGGGTTGGGTATACGAATGAGCAGTTCTTC,CASSLGVGYTNEQFF
13,TRBV12-3/TRBV12-4,-,-,TRBJ1-2,TGTGCCAGCAGTCTTCCCGGTAACTATGGCTACACCTTC,CASSLPGNYGYTF
15,TRBV7-9,TRBD1,-,TRBJ2-1,TGTGCCAGCAGCACCGGGACAGGGATCAACAATGAGCAGTTCTTC,CASSTGTGINNEQFF
14,TRBV10-3,-,-,TRBJ1-5,TGTGCCATCAGTGCGGAACAGGGTGATCAGCCCCAGCATTTT,CAISAEQGDQPQHF
15,TRBV10-3,-,-,TRBJ2-7,TGTGCCATCAGTGAAAGGGGACATTTCTCCTACGAGCAGTACTTC,CAISERGHFSYEQYF
16,TRBV18,-,-,TRBJ2-7,TGTGCCAGCTCACCACCGGGCGGCAGGGGGGCCTACGAGCAGTACTTC,CASSPPGGRGAYEQYF
15,TRBV5-8,TRBD1,once,TRBJ1-2,TGTGCCAGCAGCTCCGACGGCAGGGGGAATTATGGCTACACCTTC,CASSSDGRGNYGYTF
14,TRBV20-1,-,-,TRBJ1-1,TGCAGTGCTAGTTCCGGGACGGTGAACACTGAAGCTTTCTTT,CSASSGTVNTEAFF
16,TRBV2,TRBD1,-,TRBJ1-2,TGTGCCAGCAGTGAAGCGCGGGGACAGGGGGCGCGTGGCTACACCTTC,CASSEARGQGARGYTF
13,TRBV3-1/TRBV3-2,-,few,TRBJ1-3,TGTGCCAGCAGCCAAGGACCCGGAAACACCATATATTTT,CASSQGPGNTIYF
14,TRBV5-6,-,-,TRBJ1-2,TGTGCCAGCAGCTTGGCCGACAGTAACTATGGCTACACCTTC,CASSLADSNYGYTF
13,TRBV15,-,once,TRBJ1-4,TGTGCCACCAGCAGGCAGCTTAATGAAAAACTGTTTTTT,CATSRQLNEKLFF
15,TRBV9,-,once,TRBJ2-5,TGTGCCAGCAGCGTAGGAACGGCGTACCAAGAGACCCAGTACTTC,CASSVGTAYQETQYF
14,TRBV27,-,-,TRBJ1-5,TGTGCCAGCAGCCTCGGGCCCGGCAATCAGCCCCAGCATTTT,CASSLGPGNQPQHF
14,TRBV10-3,-,-,TRBJ2-2,TGTGCCATCAGTGAGGCGGACAACACCGGGGAGCTGTTTTTT,CAISEADNTGELFF
14,TRBV11-2,TRBD1,once,TRBJ1-2,TGTGCCAGCAGCTTAGAAGGGACAGGGTTAGGCTACACCTTC,CASSLEGTGLGYTF
14,TRBV2,-,-,TRBJ1-1,TGTGCCAGCAGTGAAGCGGAGGGATGGACTGAAGCTTTCTTT,CASSEAEGWTEAFF
13,TRBV9,TRBD2,-,TRBJ2-5,TGTGCCAGCAGCAATTTAGCGGGGGGGACCCAGTACTTC,CASSNLAGGTQYF
19,TRBV4-1,-,-,TRBJ1-3,TGCGCCAGCAGCCAAGAGGGGATCGCAGCTTCATTCTCTGGAAACACCATATATTTT,CASSQEGIAASFSGNTIYF
15,TRBV11-2,-,-,TRBJ1-3,TGTGCCAGCAGCATATCAGCCCTCTCTGGAAACACCATATATTTT,CASSISALSGNTIYF
14,TRBV5-1,TRBD2,-,TRBJ2-1,TGCGCCAGCAGCTTGGCGGGGGGGCCCAATGAGCAGTTCTTC,CASSLAGGPNEQFF
17,TRBV19,-,-,TRBJ1-6,TGTGCCAGTAGTATGAGGGCCCCGAGCTCCTATAATTCACCCCTCCACTTT,CASSMRAPSSYNSPLHF
15,TRBV5-1,TRBD2,-,TRBJ2-1,TGCGCCAGCAGCTTAACTAGCGGGGGGGCCCATGAGCAGTTCTTC,CASSLTSGGAHEQFF
15,TRBV3-1/TRBV3-2,TRBD2,-,TRBJ2-3,TGTGCCAGCAGCCAAGATTTAGCGGGGGTAGATACGCAGTATTTT,CASSQDLAGVDTQYF
14,TRBV29-1,-,-,TRBJ1-1,TGCAGCGTTTCCCCCATACAGGGAGGCACTGAAGCTTTCTTT,CSVSPIQGGTEAFF
19,TRBV21-1,-,-,TRBJ1-2,TGTGCCAGCACCATCCGAGGCCTATGGATTGCGATCCTTGGCTATGGCTACACCTTC,CASTIRGLWIAILGYGYTF
15,TRBV7-8,-,-,TRBJ1-3,TGTGCCAGCAGCTTAGGGGGGGCTTTTGGAAACACCATATATTTT,CASSLGGAFGNTIYF
15,TRBV6-5,-,once,TRBJ1-1,TGTGCCAGCAGTTACTCGTTGGGGTTGAACACTGAAGCTTTCTTT,CASSYSLGLNTEAFF
12,TRBV15,-,-,TRBJ1-5,TGTGCCACCAGCAGAGAGGGCCGGCCCCAGCATTTT,CATSREGRPQHF
14,TRBV29-1,TRBD2,-,TRBJ2-5,TGCAGCGTTGACTCCGGGACTAGAAAAGAGACCCAGTACTTC,CSVDSGTRKETQYF
14,TRBV7-9,-,-,TRBJ1-2,TGTGCCAGCAGCTTCGCCGGGAATAACTATGGCTACACCTTC,CASSFAGNNYGYTF
18,TRBV18,-,once,TRBJ1-2,TGTGCCAGCTCACCACGTTCCGGGAGCTCCGCTGCTAACTATGGCTACACCTTC,CASSPRSGSSAANYGYTF
13,TRBV2,-,few,TRBJ1-5,TGTGCCAGCGGGCGGTTTTGGGATCAGCCCCAGCATTTT,CASGRFWDQPQHF
15,TRBV18,-,-,TRBJ1-1,TGTGCCAGCTCAGGGTTTCGGGCCGAAGGGACTGAAGCTTTCTTT,CASSGFRAEGTEAFF
15,TRBV7-9,-,-,TRBJ2-1,TGTGCCAGCAGCTTACCTCGGGGTATTGGCAATGAGCAGTTCTTC,CASSLPRGIGNEQFF
14,TRBV29-1,-,-,TRBJ1-2,TGCAGCGTTGAAGGGCCAGGGAGGACATATGGCTACACCTTC,CSVEGPGRTYGYTF
16,TRBV19,-,once,TRBJ1-3,TGTGCCAGTAGTCCCTGGGGGGAAACCTCTGGAAACACCATATATTTT,CASSPWGETSGNTIYF
12,TRBV5-1,-,-,TRBJ2-5,TGCGCCAGCAGTTTCGACCAAGAGACCCAGTACTTC,CASSFDQETQYF
11,TRBV27,-,-,TRBJ1-6,TGTGCCAGCAGTCCTCCGATCCCCCTCCACTTT,CASSPPIPLHF
20,TRBV7-8,TRBD1,-,TRBJ1-5,TGTGCCAGCAGCCCCTTTCGGGCCGGGACAGGGGCGAGGAGCAATCAGCCCCAGCATTTT,CASSPFRAGTGARSNQPQHF
14,TRBV6-6,-,-,TRBJ1-2,TGTGCCAGCAGTTCCGCTTCGACAGCCTATGGCTACACCTTC,CASSSASTAYGYTF
17,TRBV7-8,TRBD2,-,TRBJ2-1,TGTGCCAGCAGCTTCGGGGGGGCGAGATCGGGATACAATGAGCAGTTCTTC,CASSFGGARSGYNEQFF
15,TRBV6-5,TRBD1,-,TRBJ1-2,TGTGCCAGCAGTTACCCGGACAGGGGAAGCTATGGCTACACCTTC,CASSYPDRGSYGYTF
14,TRBV14,TRBD1,-,TRBJ1-1,TGTGCCAGCAGCCAAGTACAGGGGTACACTGAAGCTTTCTTT,CASSQVQGYTEAFF
11,TRBV7-9,-,-,TRBJ2-7,TGTGCCAGCAGCTTTCCGGGACGGAAGTACTTC,CASSFPGRKYF
14,TRBV10-3,-,-,TRBJ1-4,TGTGCCATCAGTGACCCTGCAACTAATGAAAAACTGTTTTTT,CAISDPATNEKLFF
14,TRBV7-9,-,-,TRBJ1-3,TGTGCCAGCAGCTTAGTGGGGAACGGAAACACCATATATTTT,CASSLVGNGNTIYF
14,TRBV6-6,-,once,TRBJ1-5,TGTGCCAGCAGGCTTACACAGGAGCCTCAGCCCCAGCATTTT,CASRLTQEPQPQHF
15,TRBV11-2,-,-,TRBJ1-4,TGTGCCAGCAGCTTAAGGCCAGGCTGGAGTGAAAAACTGTTTTTT,CASSLRPGWSEKLFF
17,TRBV6-1,-,-,TRBJ2-5,TGTGCCAGCAGTGAGGCATCCACGGGGCGCGCCGGAGAGACCCAGTACTTC,CASSEASTGRAGETQYF
15,TRBV5-4,TRBD1,-,TRBJ1-2,TGTGCCAGCAGCTCGGGACAGGGGGCTTATTATGGCTACACCTTC,CASSSGQGAYYGYTF
13,TRBV27,-,-,TRBJ1-5,TGTGCCAGCAGTTTGGGGGTACATCAGCCCCAGCATTTT,CASSLGVHQPQHF
17,TRBV7-8,-,-,TRBJ1-3,TGTGCCAGCAGCTTAGTCGCCATGGGTGTCTCTGGAAACACCATATATTTT,CASSLVAMGVSGNTIYF
12,TRBV5-8,-,-,TRBJ1-5,TGTGCCAGCAGCTTATTTAATCAGCCCCAGCATTTT,CASSLFNQPQHF
13,TRBV6-2/TRBV6-3,-,once,TRBJ1-1,TGTGCCAGCAGTACCCACAGGGACACTGAAGCTTTCTTT,CASSTHRDTEAFF